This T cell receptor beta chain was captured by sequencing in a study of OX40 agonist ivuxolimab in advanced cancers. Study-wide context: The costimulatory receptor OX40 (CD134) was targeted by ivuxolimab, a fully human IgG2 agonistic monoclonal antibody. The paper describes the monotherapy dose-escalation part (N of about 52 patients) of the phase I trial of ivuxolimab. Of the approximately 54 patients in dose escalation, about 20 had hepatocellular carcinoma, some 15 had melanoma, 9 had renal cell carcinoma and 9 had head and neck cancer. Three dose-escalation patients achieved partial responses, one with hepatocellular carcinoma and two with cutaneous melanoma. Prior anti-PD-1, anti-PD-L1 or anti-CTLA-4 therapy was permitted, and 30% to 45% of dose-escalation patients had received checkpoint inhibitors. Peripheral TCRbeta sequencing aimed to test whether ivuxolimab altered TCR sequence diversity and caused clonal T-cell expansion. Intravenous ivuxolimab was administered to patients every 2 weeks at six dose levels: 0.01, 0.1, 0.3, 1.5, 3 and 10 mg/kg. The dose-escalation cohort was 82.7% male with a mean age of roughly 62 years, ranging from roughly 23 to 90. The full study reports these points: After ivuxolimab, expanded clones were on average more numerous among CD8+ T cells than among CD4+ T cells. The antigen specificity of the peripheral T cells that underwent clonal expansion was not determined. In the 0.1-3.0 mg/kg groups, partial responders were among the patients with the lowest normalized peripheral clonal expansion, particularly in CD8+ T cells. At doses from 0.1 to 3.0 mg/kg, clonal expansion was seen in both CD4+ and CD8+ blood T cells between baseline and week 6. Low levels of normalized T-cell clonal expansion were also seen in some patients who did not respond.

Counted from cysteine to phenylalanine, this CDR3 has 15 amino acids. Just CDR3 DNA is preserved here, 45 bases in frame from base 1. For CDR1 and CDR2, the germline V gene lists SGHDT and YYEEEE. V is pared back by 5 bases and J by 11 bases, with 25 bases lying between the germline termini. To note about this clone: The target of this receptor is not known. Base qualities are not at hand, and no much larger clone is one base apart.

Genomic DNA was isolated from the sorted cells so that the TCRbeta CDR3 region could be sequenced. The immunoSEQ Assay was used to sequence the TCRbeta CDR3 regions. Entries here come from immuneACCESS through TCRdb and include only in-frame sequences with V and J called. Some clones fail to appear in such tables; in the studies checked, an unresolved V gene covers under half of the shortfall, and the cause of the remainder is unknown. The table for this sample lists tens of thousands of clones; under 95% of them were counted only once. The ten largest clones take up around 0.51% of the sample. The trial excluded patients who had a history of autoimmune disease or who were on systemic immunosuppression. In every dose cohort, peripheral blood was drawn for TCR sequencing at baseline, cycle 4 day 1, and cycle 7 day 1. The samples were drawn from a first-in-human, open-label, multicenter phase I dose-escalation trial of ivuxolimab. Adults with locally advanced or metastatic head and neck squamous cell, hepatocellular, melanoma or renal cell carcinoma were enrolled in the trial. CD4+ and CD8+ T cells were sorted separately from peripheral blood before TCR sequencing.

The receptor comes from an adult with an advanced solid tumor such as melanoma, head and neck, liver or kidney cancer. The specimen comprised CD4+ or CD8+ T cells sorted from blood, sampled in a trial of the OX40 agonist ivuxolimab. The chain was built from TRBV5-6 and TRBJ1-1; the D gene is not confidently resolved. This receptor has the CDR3 CASSHTSFSVGSAFF. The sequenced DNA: TGTGCCAGCAGTCATACATCCTTCAGTGTAGGGTCGGCTTTCTTT.